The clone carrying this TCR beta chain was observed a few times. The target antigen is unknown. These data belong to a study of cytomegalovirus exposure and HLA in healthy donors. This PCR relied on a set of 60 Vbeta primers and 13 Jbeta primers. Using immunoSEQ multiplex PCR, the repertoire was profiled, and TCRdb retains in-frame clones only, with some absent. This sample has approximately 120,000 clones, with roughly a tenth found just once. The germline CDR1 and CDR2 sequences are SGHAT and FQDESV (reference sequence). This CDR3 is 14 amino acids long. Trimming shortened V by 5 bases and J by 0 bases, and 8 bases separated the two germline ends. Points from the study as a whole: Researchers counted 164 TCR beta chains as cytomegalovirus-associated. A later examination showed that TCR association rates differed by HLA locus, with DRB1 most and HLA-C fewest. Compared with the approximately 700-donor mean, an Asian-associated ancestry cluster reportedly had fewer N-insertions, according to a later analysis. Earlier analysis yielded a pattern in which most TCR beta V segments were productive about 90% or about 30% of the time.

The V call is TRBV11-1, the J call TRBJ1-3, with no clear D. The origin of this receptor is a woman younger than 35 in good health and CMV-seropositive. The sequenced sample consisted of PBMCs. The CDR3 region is CASSLGLSGNTIYF. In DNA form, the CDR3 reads TGTGCCAGCAGCCTCGGACTCTCTGGAAACACCATATATTTT.